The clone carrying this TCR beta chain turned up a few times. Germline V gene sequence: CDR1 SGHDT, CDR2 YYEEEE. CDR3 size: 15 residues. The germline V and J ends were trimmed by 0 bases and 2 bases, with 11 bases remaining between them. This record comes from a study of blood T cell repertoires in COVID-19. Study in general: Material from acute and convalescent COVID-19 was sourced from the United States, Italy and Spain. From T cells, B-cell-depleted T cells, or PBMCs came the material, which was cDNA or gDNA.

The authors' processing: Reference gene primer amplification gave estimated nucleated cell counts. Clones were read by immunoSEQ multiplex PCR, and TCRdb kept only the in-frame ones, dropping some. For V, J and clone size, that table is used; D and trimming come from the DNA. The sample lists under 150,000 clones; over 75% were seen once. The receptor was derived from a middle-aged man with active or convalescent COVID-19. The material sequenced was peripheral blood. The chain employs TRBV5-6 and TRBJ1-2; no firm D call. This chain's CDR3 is CASSLEGAKNYGYTF. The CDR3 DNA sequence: TGTGCCAGCAGCTTGGAGGGAGCCAAGAACTATGGCTACACCTTC.